Each of the 23 T cell receptor beta chains below was sequenced from the same sample in a study of blood T cell repertoires in COVID-19. Here immunoSEQ multiplex PCR was the method, and the copy in TCRdb shows in-frame clones only, minus some. The sample has about 170,000 clones; approximately 84% are singletons. The source material was peripheral blood. The source is a middle-aged man who had recovered from COVID-19.

The J gene is TRBJ1-4, the V gene TRBV15; tentatively, D is TRBD1 (5 bases). Germline V gene lookup returns CDR1 LNHNV and CDR2 YYDKDF (reference sequence). Trimming cost V 1 base and J 8 bases, with 8 bases left between them. The CDR3 runs 13 residues. CDR3: CATSRVSGEKLFF. In DNA form, the CDR3 reads TGTGCCACCAGCAGAGTGTCAGGGGAAAAACTGTTTTTT.

This chain links TRBV4-1 with TRBJ2-1; TRBD1 matches 7 bases. The CDR3 has 16 residues. The germline gives CDR1 MGHRA, CDR2 YSYEKL. The J segment lost 4 bases and the V segment lost 0 bases, leaving 6 bases of the junction unmatched. The CDR3 reads CASSQDRAGGYNEQFF. CDR3 coding DNA: TGCGCCAGCAGCCAAGACAGAGCAGGGGGATACAATGAGCAGTTCTTC.

This rearrangement joins TRBV4-2 to TRBJ1-1; 7 bases fit TRBD1. V gave up 4 bases and J gave up 2 bases; unmatched junction bases: 7. Germline V lookup: CDR1 LGHNA, CDR2 YNFKEQ. The CDR3 is 15 residues long. For the CDR3, the DNA is TGTGCCAGCAGCCCCAAGACAGGGATCAACACTGAAGCTTTCTTT. This codes for CASSPKTGINTEAFF.

The V and J genes are TRBV10-3 and TRBJ2-7; a weak D match, TRBD1 (6 bases). Germline CDR1 and CDR2: ENHRY and SYGVKD. The CDR3 is 14 residues long. V was trimmed by 0 bases and J by 4 bases, leaving 10 bases between them. The CDR3 sequence: CAISESARGYEQYF. CDR3 nucleotides: TGTGCCATCAGTGAGTCGGCAAGGGGGTACGAGCAGTACTTC.

This chain joins TRBV30 and TRBJ2-2; TRBD1 might be the D (6 bases). V gave up 0 bases and J gave up 3 bases, with 14 bases separating them. The V gene's germline CDR1 is GTSNPN and CDR2 SVGIG (reference sequence). This CDR3 is 16 amino acids long. The CDR3 sequence: CAWSVGGIGDTGELFF. The CDR3 nucleotides read TGTGCCTGGAGTGTAGGGGGTATTGGAGACACCGGGGAGCTGTTTTTT.

The chain employs TRBV5-1 and TRBJ2-1; TRBD2 aligns across 10 bases. Looked up from germline, CDR1 is SGHRS and CDR2 is YFSETQ. The CDR3 is 20 residues long. The V segment lost 6 bases and the J segment 0 bases; nucleotides outside the gene matches: 18. The CDR3 loop reads CASKSPGGLAYPSSYNEQFF. As DNA, the CDR3 is TGCGCCAGCAAATCGCCCGGGGGACTAGCGTACCCTAGCTCCTACAATGAGCAGTTCTTC.

This chain links TRBV5-1 with TRBJ2-6, with 11 bases matching TRBD1. The CDR3 has 14 residues. CDR1 and CDR2 from the germline V gene are SGHRS and YFSETQ. The J segment lost 12 bases and the V segment lost 4 bases, leaving 6 bases of the junction unmatched. This chain's CDR3 is CASSPGDRGIVLTF. The CDR3 DNA follows: TGCGCCAGCAGCCCCGGGGACAGGGGGATCGTCCTGACTTTC. The full variable domain, with the rest looked up from reference TRBV5-1 and TRBJ2-6, is KAGVTQTPRYLIKTRGQQVTLSCSPISGHRSVSWYQQTPGQGLQFLFEYFSETQRNKGNFPGRFSGRQFSNSRSEMNVSTLELGDSALYLCASSPGDRGIVLTFGAGSRLTVL.

The chain uses TRBV2 and TRBJ2-3, with D maybe TRBD1 (6 bases). This CDR3 has 15 residues. Germline lookup yields CDR1 SNHLY and CDR2 FYNNEI. V was trimmed by 7 bases and J by 3 bases, leaving 17 bases between them. The CDR3 DNA reads TGTGCCAGCACCAGAGACAGGACCCTGACAGATACGCAGTATTTT. Translating gives CASTRDRTLTDTQYF.

J is TRBJ2-1 and V is TRBV6-2 or TRBV6-3; TRBD2 matches at 13 bases. The CDR3 is made up of 21 amino acids. Germline trimming cut 1 base from V and 2 bases from J; bases unmatched to any gene: 14. Per germline, CDR1 MNHEY and CDR2 SVGEGT. In DNA form, the CDR3 reads TGTGCCAGCAGTTACTGGGGTCCGGGACTAGCGGGGAAGCGAGCCTACAATGAGCAGTTCTTC. This sequence encodes CASSYWGPGLAGKRAYNEQFF.

Only one count was recorded for this clone. CDR3 sequence: CATSRARQGAPGELFF. CDR3 nucleotides: TGTGCCACCAGCAGAGCTAGACAGGGGGCTCCCGGGGAGCTGTTTTTT. J is TRBJ2-2 and V is TRBV15, with TRBD1 matching 10 bases. With 1 base clipped from V and 6 bases from J, the junction kept 5 bases outside the gene matches. This CDR3 contains 16 residues. CDR1 LNHNV and CDR2 YYDKDF come from the germline V gene (reference sequence).

The chain carries TRBV7-9 and TRBJ2-3; the D is unclear. CDR3 length: 13 residues. CDR1 is SEHNR and CDR2 is FQNEAQ in the germline V gene (reference sequence). Trimming stripped 5 bases from V and 4 bases from J, with 10 bases between. CDR3 loop: CASSTTLADTQYF. Here the CDR3 DNA reads TGTGCCAGCAGCACCACTCTGGCAGATACGCAGTATTTT.

The CDR3 coding sequence is TGCAGTGCTAGTATTTCAGGGATGAGATTGAACACTGAAGCTTTCTTT. Translated: CSASISGMRLNTEAFF. This chain connects TRBV20-1 to TRBJ1-1, with TRBD1 as a possible D gene (5 bases). The CDR3 is 16 residues long. Trimming took 3 bases from V and 0 from J, leaving 17 bases between them. Germline CDR1 DFQATT, CDR2 SNEGSKA (reference sequence).

The chain recombines TRBV18 with TRBJ2-4, with 9 bases matching TRBD1. In germline, CDR1 is KGHSH, CDR2 LQKENI. The CDR3 is made up of 18 amino acids. The ends lost 6 bases at V and 0 bases at J; junction bases unmatched: 12. CDR3 residues: CASSPSRDRVEAKNIQYF. CDR3 nucleotide sequence: TGTGCCAGCTCCCCGTCCCGGGACAGGGTCGAAGCCAAAAACATTCAGTACTTC.

The table lists this clone with a count of one. The sample carries other DNA sequences with the same CDR3. The chain is built from TRBV12-3 or TRBV12-4 and TRBJ1-2; TRBD1 matches 7 bases. This CDR3 is built from 12 residues. The J segment lost 8 bases and the V segment lost 5 bases, leaving 5 bases of the junction unmatched. The CDR3 is CASSPDRVGYTF. The CDR3 coding sequence is TGTGCCAGCAGTCCTGACAGGGTCGGCTACACCTTC.

The genes are TRBV6-5 and TRBJ2-7, with D perhaps matching TRBD1 (5 bases). Germline CDR1 and CDR2: MNHEY and SVGAGI. The V gene lost 6 bases and the J gene lost 2 bases, with 11 bases spanning the gap. There are 13 residues in the CDR3. The DNA for the CDR3 is TGTGCCAGCAGGACAGTGTTGACCTACGAGCAGTACTTC. It specifies CASRTVLTYEQYF.

Only a few counts were recorded for this clone. The V gene is TRBV14, the J gene TRBJ2-7; D is perhaps TRBD1 (7 bases). Trimming stripped 2 bases from V and 6 bases from J, with 11 bases between. The V gene's germline CDR1 is SGHDN and CDR2 FVKESK. The CDR3 loop spans 13 amino acids. CDR3 in amino acids: CASSQTQGGEQYF. CDR3 bases: TGTGCCAGCAGCCAAACCCAGGGGGGCGAGCAGTACTTC.

This sequence joins TRBV27 and TRBJ2-1; tentatively, D is TRBD2 (5 bases). The CDR3 runs to 15 residues. Germline CDR1 is MNHEY and CDR2 is SMNVEV (reference sequence). Trimming removed 9 bases at V and 6 bases at J, with 21 bases between. This chain's CDR3 is CASQDVAAEGNEQFF. CDR3 coding DNA: TGTGCCAGTCAAGACGTGGCGGCCGAGGGCAATGAGCAGTTCTTC.

The rearrangement uses TRBV7-9 and TRBJ2-3, with D perhaps matching TRBD2 (5 bases). The CDR3 totals 14 residues. Germline V CDR1 and CDR2: SEHNR, FQNEAQ (reference sequence). V lost 0 bases, J lost 4 bases, and 8 bases lay in between. CDR3 nucleotide sequence: TGTGCCAGCAGCTTAGCGGGAGACCCAGATACGCAGTATTTT. It codes for CASSLAGDPDTQYF.

J is TRBJ1-6 and V is TRBV7-2, with D unclear. The germline CDR1 and CDR2 sequences are SGHTA and FQGNSA. V shed 2 bases and J shed 8 bases, with 16 bases lying between them. CDR3 length: 16 residues. The DNA of the CDR3 is TGTGCCAGCAGCTTAAAGGGAGAAGGCCCTTATTCACCCCTCCACTTT. This encodes CASSLKGEGPYSPLHF.

This clone was seen a single time. The genes are TRBV5-6 and TRBJ2-5; TRBD2 is a possible D gene (6 bases). Germline lookup yields CDR1 SGHDT and CDR2 YYEEEE. Trimming took off 4 bases at V and 2 bases at J, with 18 bases between the two ends. This CDR3 contains 16 residues. The CDR3, as DNA: TGTGCCAGCAGCGAGACTCTAGAGCGGGCTCAAGAGACCCAGTACTTC. Its translation: CASSETLERAQETQYF.

The chain employs TRBV10-1 and TRBJ2-1; D unresolved. Trimming removed 3 bases from V and 6 bases from J, with 9 bases in between. This CDR3 spans 13 amino acids. The germline V gene encodes CDR1 WNHNN and CDR2 SYGVQD (reference sequence). The CDR3 is CASSDRGTNEQFF. Here the CDR3 DNA reads TGCGCCAGCAGTGATAGAGGCACCAATGAGCAGTTCTTC.

This rearrangement joins TRBV28 to TRBJ2-7, with D unclear. CDR3 length: 14 amino acids. Looked up from germline, CDR1 is MDHEN and CDR2 is SYDVKM. Trimming cost V 3 bases and J 1 base, with 10 bases left between them. CDR3 loop: CASSFLGRSYEQYF. The CDR3 DNA is TGTGCCAGCAGTTTCTTAGGCAGGTCCTACGAGCAGTACTTC.

V is TRBV29-1 and J is TRBJ2-1; D is unresolved. Germline V lookup: CDR1 SQVTM, CDR2 ANQGSEA. The germline V and J ends were trimmed by 3 bases and 5 bases, with 11 bases remaining between them. This CDR3 spans 13 amino acids. The CDR3 protein is CSVDDRGDNEQFF. In DNA form, the CDR3 reads TGCAGCGTTGATGATAGAGGTGACAATGAGCAGTTCTTC.